This TCR beta chain comes out of a study of naive and memory T cell subsets. Two oligonucleotides, mixed equimolar, formed the beta constant-region primer covering TRBC1 and TRBC2. The cDNA 3' end received a ligated single-stranded oligonucleotide carrying the SP2 primer and a 12-nucleotide UMI. Nested alpha and beta constant-region primers with the SP2 primer drove four PCR rounds on ligated cDNA. Each CDR3 protein is one row after TCRdb ran MiXCR on the UMI-ligation and nested PCR reads. The sample includes tens of thousands of distinct CDR3 sequences, 13% of them seen just once. Alpha and beta libraries were amplified separately from the second PCR onward. Cells stained for CD3, CD4, CD8, CD45RA, CD27 and viability were sorted into four CD45RA/CD27 subsets. Trimming removed 10 bases from V and 7 bases from J, with 14 bases in between. The CDR3 is 11 residues long. Germline V gene lookup returns CDR1 MNHEY and CDR2 SVGAGI.

This clonotype was seen many times. This receptor was obtained from a human donor in good health. The sequenced sample consisted of central memory CD4+ T cells from blood. This rearrangement joins TRBV6-5 to TRBJ2-7; maybe TRBD2 (6 bases). CDR3 nucleotide sequence: TGTGCCACCGGGACTCCTCGGGAGCAGTACTTC. This encodes CATGTPREQYF.